Shown below are 14 T cell receptor beta chains from a single sample sequenced in a study of T cells in Graves' hyperthyroidism and ophthalmopathy. Amplification yielded TCR beta CDR3 regions, with RNA transcripts as the source. An initial round of RT-PCR targeting the TCR CDR3 relied on the HTBI primer set. MiXCR, applied by TCRdb to the multiplex PCR reads, yields one record per CDR3 protein. The sample includes roughly 130,000 distinct CDR3 sequences, approximately 20% seen only once; the top ten take about two thirds. Sample: blood. The receptors come from a woman aged 50 to 65 with Graves' hyperthyroidism that later progressed to Graves' ophthalmopathy.

This clonotype occurred many times. The chain is built from TRBV11-2 and TRBJ1-6; D gene unclear. V lost 0 bases and J lost 7, with 4 bases in between. The CDR3 extends over 13 amino acids. Germline V gene sequence: CDR1 SGHAT, CDR2 FQNNGV. The CDR3: CASSLELNSPLHF. The CDR3 nucleotides read TGTGCCAGCAGCTTAGAGCTGAATTCACCCCTCCACTTT.

V gene TRBV2 combines with J gene TRBJ2-7; 8 bases line up with TRBD2. Germline CDR1 is SNHLY and CDR2 is FYNNEI. This CDR3 has 15 amino acids. Losses at the gene ends were 4 bases for V and 6 bases for J; bases not matched to a gene: 11. CDR3 in amino acids: CASSGTGTRASEQYF. CDR3 nucleotides: TGTGCCAGCAGTGGTACCGGGACTAGGGCTTCCGAGCAGTACTTC.

This clonotype was observed at least ten times. The chain combines TRBV20-1 with TRBJ2-5, with D perhaps matching TRBD2 (6 bases). Trimming shortened V by 3 bases and J by 4 bases, and 12 bases separated the two germline ends. Looked up from germline, CDR1 is DFQATT and CDR2 is SNEGSKA (reference sequence). The CDR3 has 13 residues. CDR3 sequence (DNA): TGCAGTGCTAGCGGGACTCCAATAGAGACCCAGTACTTC. Its translation is CSASGTPIETQYF.

CDR3 amino acids: CASSFRGLPGNTIYF. The CDR3, as DNA: TGTGCCAGCAGTTTTAGGGGACTACCTGGAAACACCATATATTTT. This rearrangement joins TRBV11-2 to TRBJ1-3, with a possible D match to TRBD1 (5 bases). V was pared by 6 bases and J by 2 bases, with 14 bases between. The CDR3 is 15 amino acids. CDR1 is SGHAT and CDR2 is FQNNGV in the germline V gene.

There are many counts of this clonotype. The V gene is TRBV2, the J gene TRBJ1-2; 7 positions match TRBD1. The germline gives CDR1 SNHLY, CDR2 FYNNEI. The length of the CDR3 is 14 residues. V trimming: 1 base; J trimming: 3 bases; junction bases outside the gene matches: 2. The CDR3 is CASSEEGADYGYTF. For the CDR3, the DNA is TGTGCCAGCAGTGAAGAGGGGGCGGACTATGGCTACACCTTC.

CDR3 in amino acids: CASSADGGALTYEQYF. The CDR3 DNA is TGTGCCAGCAGCGCCGACGGGGGAGCCCTCACCTACGAGCAGTACTTC. The rearrangement links TRBV9 to TRBJ2-7; D possibly corresponds to TRBD2 (6 bases). The germline gives CDR1 SGDLS, CDR2 YYNGEE. Trimming took 3 bases from V and 2 from J, leaving 18 bases between them. The CDR3 length is 16 residues.

A few counts support this clonotype. Mismatch with germline at one junction end may stem from a read error. The J gene is TRBJ1-1, the V gene TRBV5-1; no clear D. The CDR3 extends over 15 amino acids. The germline gives CDR1 SGHRS, CDR2 YFSETQ. The CDR3 here is CASGLVSGVNTEAFF. CDR3 nucleotide sequence: TGCGCCAGCGGCTTGGTATCAGGCGTGAACACTGAAGCTTTCTTT.

This clonotype appeared many times. The CDR3 is CASSLTRTDTGELFF. The DNA for the CDR3 is TGTGCCAGCAGCTTGACCAGGACGGACACCGGGGAGCTGTTTTTT. The rearrangement uses TRBV11-2 and TRBJ2-2; no reliable D call. V was cut by 3 bases and J by 3 bases, with 11 bases left in between. The CDR3 contains 15 residues. Germline CDR1 is SGHAT and CDR2 is FQNNGV.

This clonotype was observed at least ten times. The chain carries TRBV5-8 and TRBJ2-7; D is possibly TRBD2 (6 bases). This CDR3 contains 14 residues. Trimming removed 2 bases from V and 4 bases from J, with 13 bases in between. The germline CDR1 and CDR2 sequences are SGHTS and YDEGEE. The CDR3 spells CASSFTGEWYEQYF. In DNA form, the CDR3 reads TGTGCCAGCAGCTTTACGGGAGAGTGGTACGAGCAGTACTTC.

This clonotype has a handful of counts. The chain is built from TRBV10-2 and TRBJ2-2; D is uncertain. The CDR3 runs 15 residues. Trimming left V 5 bases short and J 1 base short, with 11 bases between. From germline, CDR1 is WSHSY and CDR2 SAAADI. The DNA for the CDR3 is TGCGCCAGCAGTCAGATTTCGAGGAACACCGGGGAGCTGTTTTTT. As protein: CASSQISRNTGELFF.

This clonotype was counted between two and nine times. This chain uses TRBV28 with TRBJ2-1, with 11 bases that match TRBD2. Germline V gene sequence: CDR1 MDHEN, CDR2 SYDVKM. This CDR3 region has 16 residues. Trimming cost V 4 bases and J 4 bases; bases outside gene matches: 6. This CDR3 reads CASSWLAGGLYNEQFF. In DNA, the CDR3 is TGTGCCAGCAGTTGGTTAGCGGGAGGGTTGTACAATGAGCAGTTCTTC.

This clonotype was picked up many times. The V and J genes are TRBV30 and TRBJ1-1; no definite D call. Germline CDR1 GTSNPN, CDR2 SVGIG (reference sequence). The CDR3 runs 13 residues. V was trimmed by 0 bases and J by 0 bases, leaving 5 bases between them. DNA of the CDR3: TGTGCCTGGAGTGTACAGATGAACACTGAAGCTTTCTTT. Amino acid sequence: CAWSVQMNTEAFF. Complete variable domain (other parts from reference TRBV30 and TRBJ1-1): SQTIHQWPATLVQPVGSPLSLECTVEGTSNPNLYWYRQAAGRGLQLLFYSVGIGQISSEVPQNLSASRPQDRQFILSSKKLLLSDSGFYLCAWSVQMNTEAFFGQGTRLTVV.

This clonotype was picked up many times. The chain combines TRBV13 with TRBJ2-1, with 12 bases that match TRBD2. J was trimmed by 6 bases and V by 5 bases; bases with no gene match: 5. This CDR3 comprises 15 residues. Germline values: CDR1 PRHDT, CDR2 FYEKMQ (reference sequence). CDR3 loop: CASSETSGSGNEQFF. DNA for the CDR3: TGTGCCAGCAGCGAGACTAGCGGGAGTGGCAATGAGCAGTTCTTC.

This clonotype was observed at least ten times. The CDR3: CASSSTGDSNYGYTF. Here the CDR3 DNA reads TGTGCCAGCAGCTCAACCGGGGACAGTAACTATGGCTACACCTTC. The rearrangement uses TRBV7-9 and TRBJ1-2, with 7 nucleotides matching TRBD1. CDR1 SEHNR and CDR2 FQNEAQ come from the germline V gene (reference sequence). The CDR3 is 15 amino acids. Germline trimming cut 4 bases from V and 1 base from J; bases unmatched to any gene: 6.